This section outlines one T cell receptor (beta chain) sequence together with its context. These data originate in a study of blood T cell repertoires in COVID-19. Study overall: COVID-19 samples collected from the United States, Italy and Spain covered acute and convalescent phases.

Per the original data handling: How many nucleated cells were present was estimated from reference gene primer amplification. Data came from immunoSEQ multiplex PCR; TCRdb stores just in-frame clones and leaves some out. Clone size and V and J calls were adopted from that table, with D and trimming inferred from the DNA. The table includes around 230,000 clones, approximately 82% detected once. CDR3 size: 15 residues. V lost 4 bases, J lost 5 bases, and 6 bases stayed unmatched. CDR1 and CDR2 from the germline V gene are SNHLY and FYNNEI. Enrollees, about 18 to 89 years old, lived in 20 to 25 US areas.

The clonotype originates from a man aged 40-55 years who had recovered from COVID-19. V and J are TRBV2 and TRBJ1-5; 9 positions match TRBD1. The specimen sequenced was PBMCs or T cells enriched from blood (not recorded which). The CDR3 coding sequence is TGTGCCAGCAGTGTGAGGACAGGGGTGGATCAGCCCCAGCATTTT. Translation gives CASSVRTGVDQPQHF. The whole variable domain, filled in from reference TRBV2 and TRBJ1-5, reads EPEVTQTPSHQVTQMGQEVILRCVPISNHLYFYWYRQILGQKVEFLVSFYNNEISEKSEIFDDQFSVERPDGSNFTLKIRSTKLEDSAMYFCASSVRTGVDQPQHFGDGTRLSIL.